Below are 25 T cell receptor beta chains sequenced from a single sample in a study of beta chain features in type 1 diabetes. General observations from the study: Shortening that was moderate but significant affected the TCRB CDR3s of Type 1 diabetes patients in all four CD4+ subsets.

Expressed TCRB transcripts were sequenced, since all the RNA that had been isolated was reverse transcribed. Profiled with immunoSEQ multiplex PCR; TCRdb holds only in-frame clones, not every one. This table has some 190,000 clones, 7.5% to 8.5% appearing once. No antigen is known for these receptors. Input material: central memory CD4+ T cells from blood. Source of these receptors: a man between 18 and 35 years old with type 1 diabetes.

This clone was found a few times. V and J are TRBV5-4 and TRBJ2-5, with 7 bases that match TRBD1. V trimming: 6 bases; J trimming: 2 bases; junction bases outside the gene matches: 4. From germline, CDR1 is SGHNT and CDR2 YYREEE (reference sequence). The CDR3 sequence is 13 residues long. CDR3 amino acids: CASNRDRQETQYF. CDR3 in DNA: TGTGCCAGCAACCGGGACAGACAAGAGACCCAGTACTTC.

CDR3 sequence (DNA): TGTGCCAGCTCACCTAGCGCGTTGAGCGAGCAGTACTTC. Protein product: CASSPSALSEQYF. This chain joins TRBV18 and TRBJ2-7; maybe TRBD2 (5 bases). This CDR3 has 13 amino acids. Germline V gene sequence: CDR1 KGHSH, CDR2 LQKENI. V lost 3 bases and J 6 bases, leaving 12 bases between the germline ends.

In this sample, this clone turned up a few times. This chain joins TRBV7-9 and TRBJ2-6; TRBD1 is a possible D gene (6 bases). Germline loops: CDR1 SEHNR, CDR2 FQNEAQ (reference sequence). The CDR3 has 18 amino acids. V was cut by 3 bases and J by 1 base, with 16 bases left in between. The CDR3 DNA sequence: TGTGCCAGCAGCTTTAACCCCAGGGGATCATCTGGGGCCAACGTCCTGACTTTC. Translation: CASSFNPRGSSGANVLTF.

The chain has TRBV28 and TRBJ1-1; D is uncertain. The CDR3 runs 12 residues. From germline, CDR1 is MDHEN and CDR2 SYDVKM. The V gene lost 1 base and the J gene lost 6 bases, with 6 bases spanning the gap. The CDR3 here is CASSLLGSEAFF. CDR3 nucleotides: TGTGCCAGCAGTTTATTGGGCTCTGAAGCTTTCTTT.

The rearrangement joins TRBV19 to TRBJ2-3; the match to TRBD2 covers 12 bases. This CDR3 is 16 amino acids long. The ends lost 8 bases at V and 2 bases at J; junction bases unmatched: 8. Germline assignment: CDR1 LNHDA and CDR2 SQIVND (reference sequence). The DNA for the CDR3 is TGTGCCAGTCTGAGACTAGCGGGAGATCCCACAGATACGCAGTATTTT. The encoded protein is CASLRLAGDPTDTQYF.

There are a few counts of this clone. The chain joins TRBV28 to TRBJ1-1; possibly TRBD1 for D (6 bases). With 5 bases removed from V and 3 bases from J, the gap between germline ends came to 16 bases. Germline V lookup: CDR1 MDHEN, CDR2 SYDVKM. The CDR3 has 15 amino acids. The CDR3: CASSPHSGGHTEAFF. The DNA for the CDR3 is TGTGCCAGCAGTCCTCATTCCGGGGGGCACACTGAAGCTTTCTTT.

The J gene is TRBJ1-1, the V gene TRBV19; the match to TRBD1 covers 8 bases. Per germline, CDR1 LNHDA and CDR2 SQIVND (reference sequence). The V gene end was trimmed by 10 bases and the J gene end by 6 bases; junction bases not matched to a gene: 10. The length of the CDR3 is 13 residues. In DNA, the CDR3 is TGTGCCACCAGGACAGGGAGTAGCCCTGAAGCTTTCTTT. Its protein is CATRTGSSPEAFF.

This clone was observed a handful of times. The chain joins TRBV5-6 to TRBJ2-3, with 10 bases fitting TRBD2. Trimming took 1 base from V and 5 from J; bases not matched to a gene: 7. This CDR3 has 16 residues. Germline CDR1 is SGHDT and CDR2 is YYEEEE. The CDR3, as DNA: TGTGCCAGCAGCTTGCCGCTAGCGGGAGCGCGAGATACGCAGTATTTT. Protein product: CASSLPLAGARDTQYF.

The rearrangement links TRBV5-1 to TRBJ2-5; 9 bases map to TRBD1. This CDR3 has 15 amino acids. CDR1 and CDR2 from the germline V gene are SGHRS and YFSETQ. The V gene end was trimmed by 5 bases and the J gene end by 3 bases; junction bases not matched to a gene: 8. The CDR3 region is CASSLGQGTKETQYF. The CDR3 nucleotides are TGCGCCAGCAGTCTTGGACAGGGGACGAAAGAGACCCAGTACTTC.

This clone has just a few counts. The rearrangement uses TRBV7-9 and TRBJ2-1; TRBD1 matches at 8 bases. The CDR3 extends over 15 amino acids. V lost 2 bases to trimming and J lost 4 bases; unmatched junction nucleotides: 4. The germline CDR1 and CDR2 sequences are SEHNR and FQNEAQ (reference sequence). The CDR3 sequence: CASSLQGAEYNEQFF. DNA for the CDR3: TGTGCCAGCAGCTTACAGGGGGCAGAGTACAATGAGCAGTTCTTC.

V gene TRBV20-1 combines with J gene TRBJ2-7; D unclear. This CDR3 contains 11 residues. The germline V and J ends were trimmed by 0 bases and 6 bases, with 6 bases remaining between them. Germline lookup yields CDR1 DFQATT and CDR2 SNEGSKA (reference sequence). The CDR3 sequence is CSARDHTEQYF. In nucleotides, the CDR3 is TGCAGTGCTAGAGATCACACCGAGCAGTACTTC.

The chain uses TRBV5-4 and TRBJ2-4; maybe TRBD1 (5 bases). Trimming removed 4 bases from V and 6 bases from J, with 14 bases in between. Per germline, CDR1 SGHNT and CDR2 YYREEE (reference sequence). CDR3 size: 14 residues. CDR3 coding DNA: TGTGCCAGCAGCCCACAAAGGGGCCCAAACATTCAGTACTTC. It is translated as CASSPQRGPNIQYF.

The genes are TRBV19 and TRBJ2-2, with a possible D match to TRBD1 (5 bases). The V end was cut by 4 bases, the J end by 4 bases, with 22 bases between. CDR1 is LNHDA, CDR2 SQIVND, per germline (reference sequence). This CDR3 contains 18 residues. The DNA for the CDR3 is TGTGCCAGTAGTACCGAAACAGGCGACCCGTGGAGCACCGGGGAGCTGTTTTTT. Translation: CASSTETGDPWSTGELFF.

The chain joins TRBV5-1 to TRBJ1-2; 7 bases are shared with TRBD1. The germline V gene has CDR1 SGHRS and CDR2 YFSETQ. The CDR3 is made up of 14 amino acids. After removal of 0 bases from V and 7 bases from J, the junction contained 6 bases not matched to a gene. CDR3 sequence reads: CASSLEAGGPGYTF. Here the CDR3 DNA reads TGCGCCAGCAGCTTGGAGGCAGGGGGACCTGGCTACACCTTC.

The chain is built from TRBV19 and TRBJ2-7; D perhaps matches TRBD1 (5 bases). This CDR3 contains 18 residues. Germline values: CDR1 LNHDA, CDR2 SQIVND (reference sequence). Trimming left V 5 bases short and J 2 bases short, with 25 bases between. Here the CDR3 DNA reads TGTGCCAGTAGTTGGCGAGCACAGGTTACCGCTCGTCCCTACGAGCAGTACTTC. Amino acid sequence: CASSWRAQVTARPYEQYF.

This clone was observed many times. The chain has TRBV2 and TRBJ2-5; 7 nucleotides agree with TRBD2. The CDR3 runs to 12 residues. Germline V gene data show CDR1 as SNHLY and CDR2 as FYNNEI. After removal of 6 bases from V and 4 bases from J, the junction contained 2 bases not matched to a gene. The CDR3 region has the DNA TGTGCCAGCAGCCTAGCGGTAGAGACCCAGTACTTC. The encoded protein is CASSLAVETQYF.

This clone was detected a few times. The rearrangement uses TRBV28 and TRBJ1-2; D is unclear. Trimming removed 8 bases at V and 7 bases at J, with 11 bases between. From germline, CDR1 is MDHEN and CDR2 SYDVKM. The CDR3 length is 11 residues. The chain's CDR3 is CASEEASGYTF. Written as DNA, the CDR3 is TGTGCCAGCGAAGAGGCCTCTGGCTACACCTTC.

This clone was seen a few times. The chain is built from TRBV18 and TRBJ2-3; 11 positions agree with TRBD1. This CDR3 region has 16 residues. Germline V CDR1 and CDR2: KGHSH, LQKENI. The junction had 7 bases not matched to a gene; V was cut back by 4 bases and J by 4 bases. CDR3 region: CASSQSGQGAADTQYF. CDR3 bases: TGTGCCAGCTCACAAAGTGGACAGGGGGCCGCAGATACGCAGTATTTT. Together with reference TRBV18 and TRBJ2-3, the CDR3 gives the full variable domain: NAGVMQNPRHLVRRRGQEARLRCSPMKGHSHVYWYRQLPEEGLKFMVYLQKENIIDESGMPKERFSAEFPKEGPSILRIQQVVRGDSAAYFCASSQSGQGAADTQYFGPGTRLTVL.

The chain links TRBV2 to TRBJ1-5; D not resolved. CDR3 size: 15 residues. V was shortened by 5 bases and J by 0 bases, with 11 bases between the two germline ends. The germline gives CDR1 SNHLY, CDR2 FYNNEI. CDR3 sequence reads: CASSRSASSNQPQHF. The CDR3 DNA follows: TGTGCCAGCAGTCGTTCCGCCAGTAGCAATCAGCCCCAGCATTTT.

This clone has a handful of counts. The chain recombines TRBV5-1 with TRBJ2-3; the match to TRBD2 covers 16 bases. CDR1 is SGHRS, CDR2 YFSETQ, per germline. The V segment lost 4 bases and the J segment 6 bases; nucleotides outside the gene matches: 5. The CDR3 consists of 16 residues. This CDR3 is CASSPLGLAGGDTQYF. CDR3 DNA: TGCGCCAGCAGCCCGCTGGGACTAGCGGGAGGGGATACGCAGTATTTT.

This clone was observed a few times. This chain uses TRBV7-6 with TRBJ1-5; tentatively, D is TRBD1 (6 bases). The CDR3 extends over 15 amino acids. Trimming took 5 bases from V and 2 from J, leaving 13 bases between them. Germline assignment: CDR1 SGHVS and CDR2 FNYEAQ. The CDR3, as DNA: TGTGCCAGCAGCCCCGCCCCAGGGGGCAATCAGCCCCAGCATTTT. This encodes CASSPAPGGNQPQHF.

The chain has TRBV29-1 and TRBJ1-1; D not resolved. CDR1 is SQVTM and CDR2 is ANQGSEA in the germline V gene. There are 11 residues in the CDR3. Between the trimmed V and J ends, which lost 3 bases and 10 bases, there was a span of 12 bases. The CDR3 sequence is CSVEGVAGAFF. CDR3 sequence (DNA): TGCAGCGTTGAGGGAGTGGCGGGAGCTTTCTTT.

This clone was detected ten times or more. The chain uses TRBV7-9 and TRBJ2-6; a possible D gene is TRBD1 (6 bases). The V gene's germline CDR1 is SEHNR and CDR2 FQNEAQ (reference sequence). This CDR3 comprises 17 residues. Trimming took off 3 bases at V and 0 bases at J, with 12 bases between the two ends. The CDR3 spells CASSLDSAGSGANVLTF. CDR3 bases: TGTGCCAGCAGCTTGGACAGTGCTGGCTCTGGGGCCAACGTCCTGACTTTC.

The chain couples TRBV4-2 to TRBJ2-1, with D maybe TRBD2 (6 bases). CDR3 length equals 16 residues. With 4 bases removed from V and 0 bases from J, the gap between germline ends came to 13 bases. The V gene's germline CDR1 is LGHNA and CDR2 YNFKEQ. In DNA form, the CDR3 reads TGTGCCAGCAGCCCGTCGGGGGTTTACTCCTACAATGAGCAGTTCTTC. This encodes CASSPSGVYSYNEQFF.

This chain uses TRBV18 with TRBJ2-7; the D is unclear. Germline CDR1 KGHSH, CDR2 LQKENI. Trimming took off 2 bases at V and 4 bases at J, with 6 bases between the two ends. This CDR3 comprises 12 residues. CDR3 nucleotides: TGTGCCAGCTCACCAAGCAGGTACGAGCAGTACTTC. Residues: CASSPSRYEQYF.